This entry features one T cell receptor beta chain sequence. No antigen is known for it. Genomic DNA of every subset was divided equally among multiple immunoSEQ plates. TCRdb's copy holds only in-frame clones and misses some; the assay was immunoSEQ multiplex PCR. The sample includes about 2.4 million clones, over 85% of them seen just once. The data originate from a study of shared clonotypes between healthy human individuals. Study-level points and caveats: Unshared clonotypes carried lower generation probabilities than those common to all four donors.

The donors were adults (healthy and HIV-negative) with no recent acute infections or vaccinations. Negatively enriched CD4+ T cells were divided by CD45RA into naive and memory. Losses at the gene ends were 5 bases for V and 3 bases for J; bases not matched to a gene: 12. Germline CDR1 and CDR2: SGHTA and FQGTGA. This CDR3 comprises 16 residues. Sequencing was performed on naive CD4+ T cells from PBMCs. Subset described: CD45RA+ positively selected. The receptor's source is a man aged 18-30 years in good health. Some clones in this sample may be carry-over from other donors' samples. This chain links TRBV7-3 with TRBJ1-1; 7 bases fit TRBD1. CDR3 nucleotide sequence: TGTGCCAGCAGCCCAATTTTTCAGGGGGAGGACACTGAAGCTTTCTTT. Its protein is CASSPIFQGEDTEAFF.